This T cell receptor (beta chain) is from a study of blood T cell repertoires in COVID-19 (TCRdb year 2020). As for the study more broadly: Samples covering the acute and convalescent phases of COVID-19 were provided by collaborators in the United States, Italy and Spain. Nearly every sample came with metadata listing a de-identified subject ID, COVID-19 status, age in years and sex. The material from the prospective study consisted of cDNA or gDNA derived from T cells, B-cell-depleted T cells, or PBMCs. The samples were drawn from two sources: the first 160 participants of the ongoing ImmuneRACE study, and 1,200 or so subjects contributed by 6 global collaborators. A freely available public database, intended as a resource for researchers studying the immune response to SARS-CoV-2, is where the repertoires were released. HLA class I and class II types, where available, came from metadata supplied by the sample provider rather than from assay-based typing. The dataset comprised deeply sampled blood TCRbeta repertoires from subjects exposed to, actively infected with, or recovered from COVID-19.

The collaborating institutions used their own protocols to collect whole blood in K2EDTA tubes. Collaborator samples were shipped for TCRbeta analysis as frozen whole blood, isolated PBMCs, or DNA extracted from either sample type. On the study overall, not on this receptor specifically: The quantity of clinical and demographic metadata differed by source and by participant and was supplied without curation.

A remark on this clone: Its antigen is currently not known. No base quality information exists; no much larger clone differs at one position.

Including the terminal cysteine and phenylalanine, the CDR3 comprises 13 residues. The entry retains the CDR3 DNA only, 39 bases that are in frame from base 1. V is pared back by 3 bases and J by 14 bases, with 14 bases lying between the germline termini. From the germline V gene (reference sequence), CDR1 is LGHDT and CDR2 is YNNKEL. TCRbeta CDR3 regions were amplified from genomic DNA using the immunoSEQ Assay, a bias-controlled multiplex PCR. On the study's bioinformatics: The number of nucleated cells in each sample was estimated by amplification of reference gene primers within the assay. To quantify the absolute abundance of each unique TCRbeta CDR3 rearrangement, sequence reads were collapsed and filtered. Productive Simpson clonality was computed per sample as the square root of Simpson's diversity index over productive rearrangements. TCRdb limited this immuneACCESS table to in-frame rearrangements with V and J called. A share of clones is missing; checked studies link under half to unresolved V genes, and the rest is unexplained. D and trimming were read from the DNA, whereas the V and J calls and clone size are those reported in that table. Recorded for this sample are about 210,000 clones; about nine tenths of them occurred a single time. Clones ranked in the top ten supply over 1.5% of the sample.

Here the chain combines TRBV3-1 (or the pseudogene TRBV3-2) and TRBJ1-6, with the identity of the D gene unclear. The TCR comes from a man in his sixties or seventies with acute or convalescent COVID-19. Material: peripheral blood. CDR3 sequence: CASSHYRFEALHF. The sequenced DNA: TGTGCCAGCAGCCATTATCGATTCGAGGCCCTCCACTTT.